This T cell receptor (beta chain) appears in the sequencing data of a study of post-analysis software for immune sequencing data. Study as a whole: The courses of disease that were included comprised relapsing-remitting, secondary progressive and progressive-relapsing multiple sclerosis.

This clonotype was seen more than once but under ten times. Antigen specificity is unknown. CDR1 DFQATT and CDR2 SNEGSKA come from the germline V gene (reference sequence). The germline V and J ends were trimmed by 6 bases and 7 bases, with 22 bases remaining between them. The length of the CDR3 is 15 residues. Study-wide findings and caveats: Batch-matched samples strongly co-clustered by F measure. Controls' normalized Chao1 diversity significantly exceeded that of multiple sclerosis patients. The five TRBV segments detected at higher frequency in patients than in controls included TRBV5-6, TRBV5-1 and TRBV20-1.

Included in the TCR beta cDNA libraries were unique molecular identifiers. With roughly 0.9 to 10 million T cells as the source, about half a million cDNA molecules resulted. From the PCR reads, TCRdb called clonotypes with MiXCR, one entry per CDR3 protein. The top ten clones hold roughly 13% of a sample with hundreds of thousands of distinct CDR3 sequences, roughly 38% of them seen once. The specimen sequenced was blood. The TCR originated in a girl between 5 and 17 years old with multiple sclerosis. The rearrangement joins TRBV20-1 to TRBJ2-1; TRBD1 or TRBD2 may be the D gene (5 bases each). The CDR3 sequence: CSARSSGARGNEQFF. The CDR3 coding sequence is TGCAGTGCCCGAAGCTCTGGGGCACGCGGGAATGAGCAGTTCTTC.